The entry that follows covers one T cell receptor (beta chain) sequence. Its antigen is unknown. Nothing much larger sits one base from this clone, and base qualities are not available. Library creation used the immunoSEQ multiplex PCR assay. Not all clones reach the TCRdb copy of this immuneACCESS table, which keeps in-frame sequences only. Checked studies attribute under half of the gap to unresolved V genes and leave the rest unexplained. The sample table holds around 35,000 clones, of which 92% were seen once. The top ten hold around 1.3% of the sample. The data were obtained in a study of T cell changes during pregnancy in multiple sclerosis (dated by TCRdb to the late 2010s). Background on the whole study: The study looked at changes in the T cell repertoire across pregnancy in women with multiple sclerosis.

There are 18 amino acids in the CDR3, from cysteine to phenylalanine inclusive. The DNA shown is the 54-base CDR3, in frame from base 1. Sequenced sample: PBMCs (not recorded whether the cells were cultured). This receptor was obtained from a female donor with multiple sclerosis, enrolled in a pregnancy study. Rearrangement joined TRBV5-2 to TRBJ2-6; the listed D gene, TRBD2, was not tested against the DNA. TRBV5-2 is noted as a pseudogene. CDR3 sequence: CASKGYGSTQSRANVLTF. The nucleotides read TGTGCCAGCAAGGGGTACGGGAGTACACAAAGTCGGGCCAACGTCCTGACTTTC.